The clone carrying this T cell receptor (beta chain) was counted many times. A modified ARM-PCR protocol with three rounds of nested PCR amplified TCRbeta. From the multiplex PCR reads, TCRdb called clonotypes with MiXCR, one entry per CDR3 protein. The sample consists of about 110,000 distinct CDR3 sequences, 62% of them appearing once. The data originate from a study of tumor and adjacent non-tumor tissue in lung cancer. Overall study context: The cohort had approximately 12 adenocarcinoma, a couple of squamous cell and 1 small cell patients. Samples averaged about 3.8 million productive TCRbeta reads each.

The template was RNA from unsorted bulk tissue. This non-tumor lung sample came from over 3 cm beyond the tumor edge. Sequencing used distant non-tumor lung tissue. The origin of this receptor is a man in his sixties with non-small cell lung cancer.

Written as DNA, the CDR3 is TGTGCCAGCAGTTTAGCGGGAGAGCTGGGCGAGCAGTACTTC. Amino acids: CASSLAGELGEQYF. The genes are TRBV12-3 or TRBV12-4 and TRBJ2-7, with TRBD2 as a possible D gene (5 bases). V lost 0 bases, J lost 6 bases, and 12 bases lay in between. The CDR3 totals 14 residues.